This T cell receptor beta chain stems from a study of blood T cell repertoires in COVID-19. Original methodology: The assay estimated nucleated cells by amplifying reference gene primers. Repertoires were generated with immunoSEQ multiplex PCR, while TCRdb's copy carries only in-frame clones and drops some. V, J and clone size were drawn from that table, and D and trimming were deduced from the DNA. The sample has more than 200,000 clones; 88% are singletons. This clone has a single count. The CDR3 is 14 amino acids. The V gene's germline CDR1 is SGHTA and CDR2 FQGNSA. The trim removed 5 bases at V and 5 bases at J, leaving 5 bases unmatched.

Sequenced: peripheral blood. This receptor was identified in a woman aged 25 to 39 with COVID-19, enrolled during active disease. The chain couples TRBV7-2 to TRBJ1-1; 10 bases agree with TRBD1. The CDR3 DNA is TGTGCCAGCAGCCCAGGGACAGGGGTTACTGAAGCTTTCTTT. Its translation is CASSPGTGVTEAFF. Combining the CDR3 with reference TRBV7-2 and TRBJ1-1 gives the whole variable domain GAGVSQSPSNKVTEKGKDVELRCDPISGHTALYWYRQSLGQGLEFLIYFQGNSAPDKSGLPSDRFSAERTGGSVSTLTIQRTQQEDSAVYLCASSPGTGVTEAFFGQGTRLTVV.